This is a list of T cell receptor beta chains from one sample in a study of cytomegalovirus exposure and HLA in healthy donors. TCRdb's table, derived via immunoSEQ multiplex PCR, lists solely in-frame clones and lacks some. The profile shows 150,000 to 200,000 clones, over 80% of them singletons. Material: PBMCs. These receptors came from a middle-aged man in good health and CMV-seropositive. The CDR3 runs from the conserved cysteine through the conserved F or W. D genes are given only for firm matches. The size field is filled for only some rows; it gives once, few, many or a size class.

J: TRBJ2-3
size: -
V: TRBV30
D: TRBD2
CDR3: CAYLAGVRTQYF
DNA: TGTGCCTACTTAGCGGGAGTTCGGACGCAGTATTTT

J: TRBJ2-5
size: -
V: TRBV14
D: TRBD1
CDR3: CASSYGQGVETQYF
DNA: TGTGCCAGCAGCTACGGACAGGGCGTGGAGACCCAGTACTTC

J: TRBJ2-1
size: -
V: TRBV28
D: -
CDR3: CASSIILEAGYEQFF
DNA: TGTGCCAGCAGTATAATCTTAGAGGCGGGTTATGAGCAGTTCTTC

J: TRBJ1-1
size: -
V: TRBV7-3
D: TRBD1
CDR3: CASSSQGGQAFF
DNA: TGTGCCAGCAGCTCCCAGGGGGGACAAGCTTTCTTT

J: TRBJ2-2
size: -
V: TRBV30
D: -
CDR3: CAWAGPPLNTGELFF
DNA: TGTGCCTGGGCAGGGCCTCCTTTGAACACCGGGGAGCTGTTTTTT

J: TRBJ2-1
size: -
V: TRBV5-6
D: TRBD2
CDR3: CASSPRDYPFNEQFF
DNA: TGTGCCAGCAGCCCCCGGGACTATCCCTTCAATGAGCAGTTCTTC

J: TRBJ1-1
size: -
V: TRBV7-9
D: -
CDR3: CSSSLDSGSTAEAFF
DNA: TGTTCCAGCAGCTTAGACAGTGGGTCGACCGCTGAAGCTTTCTTT

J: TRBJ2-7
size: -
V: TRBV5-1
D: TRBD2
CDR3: CASSFQGLAGGLRGEQYF
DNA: TGCGCCAGCAGCTTCCAAGGACTAGCGGGAGGGCTACGTGGCGAGCAGTACTTC

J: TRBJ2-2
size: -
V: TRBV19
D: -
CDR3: CASSILGIGELFF
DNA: TGTGCCAGTAGTATCCTAGGAATCGGGGAGCTGTTTTTT

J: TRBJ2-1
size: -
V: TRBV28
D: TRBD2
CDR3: CASSFGLAGGLSSYNEQFF
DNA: TGTGCCAGCAGTTTTGGATTAGCGGGGGGCCTTAGCTCCTACAATGAGCAGTTCTTC

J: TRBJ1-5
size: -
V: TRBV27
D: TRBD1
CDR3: CASSSTGGQPQHF
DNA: TGTGCCAGCAGTTCGACAGGGGGCCAGCCCCAGCATTTT

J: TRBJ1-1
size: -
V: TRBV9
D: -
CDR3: CASSVGQGRANTEAFF
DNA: TGTGCCAGCAGCGTAGGTCAGGGAAGGGCAAACACTGAAGCTTTCTTT

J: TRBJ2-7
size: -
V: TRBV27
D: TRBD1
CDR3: CASSLTGFAHYEQYF
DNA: TGTGCCAGCAGTCTGACAGGGTTCGCCCATTACGAGCAGTACTTC

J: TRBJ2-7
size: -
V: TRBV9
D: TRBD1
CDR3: CTSSVDRDRPYEQYF
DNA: TGTACCAGCAGCGTAGATAGGGACAGACCCTACGAGCAGTACTTC

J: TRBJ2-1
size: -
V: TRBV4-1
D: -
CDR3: CASSQDTAFPTSNEQFF
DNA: TGCGCCAGCAGCCAAGATACAGCTTTCCCCACCTCCAATGAGCAGTTCTTC

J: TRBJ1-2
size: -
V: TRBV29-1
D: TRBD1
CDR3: CSGYRGDSYGYTF
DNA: TGCAGCGGCTACAGGGGAGATAGCTATGGCTACACCTTC

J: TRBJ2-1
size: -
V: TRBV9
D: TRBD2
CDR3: CASSRNSGKTVNYNEQFF
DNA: TGTGCCAGCAGCAGAAATAGCGGGAAAACTGTGAATTACAATGAGCAGTTCTTC

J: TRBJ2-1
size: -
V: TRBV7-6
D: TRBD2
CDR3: CASSSGLAGEGDNEQFF
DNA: TGTGCCAGCAGCTCGGGACTAGCGGGAGAGGGGGACAATGAGCAGTTCTTC

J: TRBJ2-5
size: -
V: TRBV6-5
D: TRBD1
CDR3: CASSRTGGLPETQYF
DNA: TGTGCCAGCAGCAGGACAGGGGGCCTTCCAGAGACCCAGTACTTC

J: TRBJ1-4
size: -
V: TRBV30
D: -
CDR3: CAWSVRGGTNEKLFF
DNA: TGTGCCTGGAGTGTAAGGGGGGGAACTAATGAAAAACTGTTTTTT

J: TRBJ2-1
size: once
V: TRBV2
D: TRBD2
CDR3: CASSEGLAGVRYNEQFF
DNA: TGTGCCAGCAGTGAAGGACTAGCGGGAGTCCGTTACAATGAGCAGTTCTTC

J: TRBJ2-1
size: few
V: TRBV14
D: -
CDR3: CASTPGASGVNEQFF
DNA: TGTGCCAGCACCCCAGGGGCTAGCGGAGTCAATGAGCAGTTCTTC

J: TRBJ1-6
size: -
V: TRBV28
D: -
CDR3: CASSLPEGLNSPLHF
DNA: TGTGCCAGCAGTCTCCCTGAGGGACTCAATTCACCCCTCCACTTT

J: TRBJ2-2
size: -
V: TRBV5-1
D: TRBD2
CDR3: CASSLTDSGTGELFF
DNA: TGCGCCAGCAGCTTAACCGATAGCGGGACCGGGGAGCTGTTTTTT

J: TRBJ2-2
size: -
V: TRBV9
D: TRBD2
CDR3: CASSAGTRGTYTGELFF
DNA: TGTGCCAGCAGCGCCGGGACTAGGGGCACCTACACCGGGGAGCTGTTTTTT

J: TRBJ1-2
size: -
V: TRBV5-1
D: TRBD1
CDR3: CASSSAGTAYGYTF
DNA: TGCGCCAGCAGCTCAGCCGGGACAGCCTATGGCTACACCTTC

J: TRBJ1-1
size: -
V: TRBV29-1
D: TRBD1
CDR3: CSVDFGTGGPWAFF
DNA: TGCAGCGTTGATTTCGGGACAGGGGGCCCCTGGGCTTTCTTT

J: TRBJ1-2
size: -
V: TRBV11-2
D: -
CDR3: CASSLDRAGAGGYTF
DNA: TGTGCCAGCAGCTTAGATCGGGCGGGGGCGGGTGGCTACACCTTC

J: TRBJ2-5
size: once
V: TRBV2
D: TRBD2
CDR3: CASSGLGIAGSRETQYF
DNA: TGTGCCAGCAGTGGCCTTGGGATAGCGGGGAGCAGGGAGACCCAGTACTTC

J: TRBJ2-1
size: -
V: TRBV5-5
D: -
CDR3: CASSLGWHRDYNEQFF
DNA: TGTGCCAGCAGCTTGGGATGGCACAGGGATTACAATGAGCAGTTCTTC

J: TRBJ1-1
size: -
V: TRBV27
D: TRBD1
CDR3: CASSSAQGARTEAFF
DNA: TGTGCCAGCAGCTCCGCCCAGGGGGCTCGGACTGAAGCTTTCTTT

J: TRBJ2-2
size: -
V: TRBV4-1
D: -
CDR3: CASSHTDRPTGELFF
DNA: TGCGCCAGCAGCCATACAGACAGACCCACCGGGGAGCTGTTTTTT

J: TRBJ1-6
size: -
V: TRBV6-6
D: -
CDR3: CASSYAYRGGSPLHF
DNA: TGTGCCAGCAGTTACGCATATCGGGGTGGTTCACCCCTCCACTTT

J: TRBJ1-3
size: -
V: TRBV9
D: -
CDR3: CASSVIGTGNTIYF
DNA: TGTGCCAGCAGCGTAATCGGGACTGGAAACACCATATATTTT

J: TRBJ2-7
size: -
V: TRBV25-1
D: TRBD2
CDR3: CASVSGRYPPYEQYF
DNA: TGTGCCAGCGTTAGCGGGAGATACCCACCATACGAGCAGTACTTC